This entry concerns a single TCR beta chain. This specimen comes from a study of blood T cell repertoires in COVID-19. The data were produced by immunoSEQ multiplex PCR, yet TCRdb's version contains in-frame clones alone and is incomplete. Among a few hundred thousand clones, roughly 90% were seen once, and the ten largest hold 2.5% to 3%. This sequence originates from a woman aged 25 to 39 who had recovered from COVID-19. Sample: PBMCs or T cells enriched from blood (not recorded which).

CDR3 loop: CASSSGTYGLDRTNTEAFF. DNA of the CDR3: TGTGCCAGCAGCTCCGGAACTTATGGGTTGGACAGGACGAACACTGAAGCTTTCTTT. V and J are TRBV21-1 and TRBJ1-1; the table names TRBD1, a call not compared with the DNA. TRBV21-1 is a pseudogene segment. CDR3 length: 19 residues.